Sequencing of this T cell receptor beta chain was carried out in a study of T-cell memory formation after mild COVID-19. Study context: Clusters were largely donor specific.

The CDR3 extends over 14 amino acids. The ends were cut back, 3 bases at V and 5 bases at J, with 13 bases in the middle. Germline V gene sequence: CDR1 MGHDK, CDR2 SYGVNS. Concerning this clonotype: Antigen unknown.

The study, taken as a whole, reports: There was a balanced CD4/CD8 profile in clones contracting day 15 to 85, and later expanders leaned CD4+. CD8+ contracting clones occupied EMRA, while CD4+ ones occupied mainly CM and EM. Memory cells collected pre-infection included some clones that later responded, suggesting cross-reactive memory joined.

Each CDR3 protein is one row after TCRdb ran MiXCR on the 5' RACE reads. The sample has roughly 130,000 distinct CDR3 sequences, over 15% seen once. The TCR sequence derives from a man between 18 and 35 years old who had mild COVID-19 (a few samples of this study predate the infection). Cell type and time point are not known. Source material: PBMCs or a T cell subset sorted from them (not recorded which). The gene calls are TRBV25-1 and TRBJ1-1; D is undetermined. Written as DNA, the CDR3 is TGTGCCAGCAGTGATGGCGTAGGGTGGACTGAAGCTTTCTTT. It encodes CASSDGVGWTEAFF.